This T cell receptor (beta chain) is from a study of somatic mutations in cytotoxic T cells in rheumatoid arthritis. Overall study results and limits: Rheumatoid arthritis patients and age-matched healthy controls showed no significant difference in CD8+ T-cell clonality. Unlike healthy controls, rheumatoid arthritis patients had CD8+ clonality that increased with age.

Clones were sequenced by immunoSEQ multiplex PCR, and TCRdb holds only the in-frame ones, with some missing. The table lists roughly 16,000 clones, roughly 86% of them singletons, with approximately 17% in the top ten. Magnetic beads with positive selection isolated CD4+ and CD8+ fractions, whose purity was verified by flow cytometry. The germline gives CDR1 SGHRS, CDR2 YFSETQ. This CDR3 region has 16 residues. V was shortened by 0 bases and J by 4 bases, with 17 bases between the two germline ends. Points on this clone: Its antigen is undetermined.

The V call is TRBV5-1, the J call TRBJ2-7, with TRBD1 as a possible D gene (7 bases). This receptor was taken from a woman between 50 and 59 years old with rheumatoid arthritis. The sample comprised CD8+ T cells sorted from blood. DNA for the CDR3: TGCGCCAGCAGCTTGGAGGCGTCAGGGGGGAATTACGAGCAGTACTTC. Translating gives CASSLEASGGNYEQYF.